This T cell receptor beta chain stems from a study of cytomegalovirus exposure and HLA in healthy donors. The CDR3 is 15 residues long. V dropped 7 bases and J dropped 7 bases, with 17 bases sitting between them. From germline, CDR1 is SNHLY and CDR2 FYNNEI. 60 Vbeta and 13 Jbeta primers were used in PCR. Assay used: immunoSEQ multiplex PCR; TCRdb lists only in-frame clones, some missing. This table holds some 150,000 clones, about 77% found once. The chain couples TRBV2 to TRBJ1-6; D unclear. The TCR sequence derives from a woman aged 35 to 49 in good health and CMV-seronegative. Material for sequencing was PBMCs. The CDR3 here is CASTASGRENSPLHF. Written as DNA, the CDR3 is TGTGCCAGCACCGCTTCTGGGAGGGAAAATTCACCCCTCCACTTT.